This TCR beta chain was documented in a study of CD8 T cells in ankylosing spondylitis. CDR1 and CDR2 (germline): LNHDA, SQIVND (reference sequence). Trimming left V 4 bases short and J 4 bases short, with 16 bases between. The CDR3 is 15 amino acids. Comments on this clonotype: Its antigen is unidentified.

Study-wide findings and caveats: The authors found the disease-linked clones to be CD8+ and relatively rare in peripheral blood. Matched synovial fluid from ankylosing spondylitis patients was reported to be enriched for disease-linked clones. Eight highly homologous variants formed a TCR beta motif that appeared characteristic of ankylosing spondylitis blood.

Quantitative barcoded 5'-RACE was used to prepare TCR beta libraries. TCRdb reprocessed the 5' RACE reads with MiXCR, giving one entry per CDR3 protein. The sample has 150,000 to 200,000 distinct CDR3 sequences, about an eighth seen once. The clonotype was recovered from a female donor with ankylosing spondylitis or in good health (not recorded which). V gene TRBV19 combines with J gene TRBJ1-1; D is perhaps TRBD1 (5 bases). The sample comprised blood, either unsorted or a sorted T cell fraction (not recorded which). CDR3 protein: CASSTTTVSTTEAFF. The CDR3 DNA reads TGTGCCAGTAGTACTACGACAGTTTCGACCACTGAAGCTTTCTTT.